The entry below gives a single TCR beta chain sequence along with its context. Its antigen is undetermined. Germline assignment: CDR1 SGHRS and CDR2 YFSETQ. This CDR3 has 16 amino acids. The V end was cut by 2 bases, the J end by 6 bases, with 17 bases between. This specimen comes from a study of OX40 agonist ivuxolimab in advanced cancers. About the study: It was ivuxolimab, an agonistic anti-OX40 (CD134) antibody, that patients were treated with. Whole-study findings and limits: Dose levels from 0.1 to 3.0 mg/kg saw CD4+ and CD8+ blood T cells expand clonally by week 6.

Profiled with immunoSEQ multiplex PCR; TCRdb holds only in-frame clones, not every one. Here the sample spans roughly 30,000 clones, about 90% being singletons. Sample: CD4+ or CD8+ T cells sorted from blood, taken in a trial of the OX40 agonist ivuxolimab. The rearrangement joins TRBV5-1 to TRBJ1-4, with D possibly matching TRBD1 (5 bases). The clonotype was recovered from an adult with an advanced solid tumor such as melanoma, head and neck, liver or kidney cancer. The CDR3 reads CASSFIIGGVDEKLFF. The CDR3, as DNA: TGCGCCAGCAGCTTCATCATCGGAGGGGTCGATGAAAAACTGTTTTTT.